One and the same sample provided the 27 T cell receptor beta chains below, sequenced in a study of OX40 agonist ivuxolimab in advanced cancers. Repertoires were generated with immunoSEQ multiplex PCR, while TCRdb's copy carries only in-frame clones and drops some. There are about 32,000 clones in the sample; less than 85% occur only once, and around a quarter lies in the top ten. Sequencing was performed on CD4+ or CD8+ T cells sorted from blood, taken in a trial of the OX40 agonist ivuxolimab. All receptors derive from an adult with an advanced solid tumor such as melanoma, head and neck, liver or kidney cancer.

The chain joins TRBV9 to TRBJ2-7, with D unresolved. V dropped 4 bases and J dropped 3 bases, with 11 bases sitting between them. Germline-derived CDR1 and CDR2 are SGDLS and YYNGEE. CDR3 length: 13 residues. The CDR3 here is CASSPYLGYEQYF. CDR3 DNA: TGTGCCAGCAGCCCCTACCTAGGCTACGAGCAGTACTTC.

V gene TRBV4-1 combines with J gene TRBJ2-3; 7 bases line up with TRBD2. The V gene's germline CDR1 is MGHRA and CDR2 YSYEKL. The CDR3 is 14 amino acids. Losses at the gene ends were 3 bases for V and 5 bases for J; bases not matched to a gene: 5. The DNA of the CDR3 is TGCGCCAGCAGCCATATCTCTAGCGGAGATACGCAGTATTTT. This gives the protein CASSHISSGDTQYF.

This sequence joins TRBV4-1 and TRBJ1-1, with TRBD1 as a possible D gene (5 bases). The CDR3 extends over 15 amino acids. Germline CDR1 and CDR2: MGHRA and YSYEKL. Trimming took off 1 base at V and 4 bases at J, with 13 bases between the two ends. DNA for the CDR3: TGCGCCAGCAGCCAAGGGGGACGGGGTGGCACTGAAGCTTTCTTT. Translating gives CASSQGGRGGTEAFF.

This rearrangement joins TRBV28 to TRBJ1-5; D not resolved. Germline CDR1 and CDR2: MDHEN and SYDVKM. The ends were cut back, 2 bases at V and 11 bases at J, with 7 bases in the middle. This CDR3 region has 11 residues. CDR3 region: CASSLRHAQHF. CDR3 bases: TGTGCCAGCAGTTTACGACATGCCCAGCATTTT.

This clone has only one observation. The chain links TRBV5-1 to TRBJ2-2; D unclear. V lost 3 bases to trimming and J lost 2 bases, with 8 bases between them. Germline V gene data show CDR1 as SGHRS and CDR2 as YFSETQ. The CDR3 loop spans 14 amino acids. Here the CDR3 DNA reads TGCGCCAGCAGCTCGGACCCCAACACCGGGGAGCTGTTTTTT. Protein: CASSSDPNTGELFF.

The V call is TRBV29-1, the J call TRBJ2-5; unclear D gene. The germline V and J ends were trimmed by 5 bases and 5 bases, with 12 bases remaining between them. There are 12 residues in the CDR3. The germline CDR1 and CDR2 sequences are SQVTM and ANQGSEA. CDR3 nucleotide sequence: TGCAGCGTTATACTACCTTCGGAGACCCAGTACTTC. Translated, it gives CSVILPSETQYF.

The gene calls are TRBV7-8 and TRBJ1-4; weak D call: TRBD1 (6 bases). Trimming pared 5 bases from V and 3 bases from J, leaving 13 bases between. This CDR3 has 15 residues. Germline values: CDR1 SGHVS, CDR2 FQNEAQ. DNA for the CDR3: TGTGCCAGCAGCCGGAGGGGGGCTTCTAATGAAAAACTGTTTTTT. Translated, it gives CASSRRGASNEKLFF. Looking up the rest from reference TRBV7-8 and TRBJ1-4 gives the full variable domain: GAGVSQSPRYKVAKRGQDVALRCDPISGHVSLFWYQQALGQGPEFLTYFQNEAQLDKSGLPSDRFFAERPEGSVSTLKIQRTQQEDSAVYLCASSRRGASNEKLFFGSGTQLSVL.

V is TRBV7-9 and J is TRBJ2-5, with D unclear. Germline V gene lookup returns CDR1 SEHNR and CDR2 FQNEAQ (reference sequence). Between the trimmed V and J ends, which lost 5 bases and 5 bases, there was a span of 6 bases. This CDR3 is 11 amino acids long. CDR3 sequence (DNA): TGTGCCAGCAGCCCGAGTGAGACCCAGTACTTC. It encodes CASSPSETQYF.

The chain employs TRBV7-9 and TRBJ2-1, with 14 positions matching TRBD2. The CDR3 is 18 amino acids. Germline CDR1 SEHNR, CDR2 FQNEAQ (reference sequence). Losses at the gene ends were 5 bases for V and 3 bases for J; bases not matched to a gene: 9. The CDR3 loop reads CASSTGLAGASFYNEQFF. CDR3 nucleotides: TGTGCCAGCAGCACGGGACTAGCGGGGGCGAGCTTCTACAATGAGCAGTTCTTC.

The chain recombines TRBV5-1 with TRBJ1-6; D is ambiguous. This CDR3 comprises 13 residues. The ends were cut back, 0 bases at V and 6 bases at J, with 4 bases in the middle. Germline CDR1 reads SGHRS; CDR2 reads YFSETQ. This chain's CDR3 is CASSLDVNSPLHF. In DNA form, the CDR3 reads TGCGCCAGCAGCTTGGACGTTAATTCACCCCTCCACTTT. The variable domain in full, completed from reference TRBV5-1 and TRBJ1-6, reads KAGVTQTPRYLIKTRGQQVTLSCSPISGHRSVSWYQQTPGQGLQFLFEYFSETQRNKGNFPGRFSGRQFSNSRSEMNVSTLELGDSALYLCASSLDVNSPLHFGNGTRLTVT.

The chain uses TRBV6-1 and TRBJ2-7; D unresolved. Per germline, CDR1 MNHNS and CDR2 SASEGT. This CDR3 is built from 13 residues. The V end was cut by 2 bases, the J end by 2 bases, with 7 bases between. In DNA form, the CDR3 reads TGTGCCAGCAGTGAATCCGACACCTACGAGCAGTACTTC. The encoded protein is CASSESDTYEQYF.

The chain recombines TRBV5-1 with TRBJ2-7; D is possibly TRBD1 (6 bases). V was pared by 3 bases and J by 7 bases, with 23 bases between. From germline, CDR1 is SGHRS and CDR2 YFSETQ. The CDR3 is 16 residues long. Written as DNA, the CDR3 is TGCGCCAGCAGCTCTAACCCAGGGGCCGGCCTTCGGGAGCAGTACTTC. Translation: CASSSNPGAGLREQYF.

This chain joins TRBV14 and TRBJ2-5, with 9 bases that match TRBD1. The CDR3 covers 15 residues. Trimming removed 3 bases from V and 1 base from J; junction bases left unmatched: 3. Germline values: CDR1 SGHDN, CDR2 FVKESK. CDR3 nucleotides: TGTGCCAGCAGCCAGCCGGGACAGGGCCAAGAGACCCAGTACTTC. This sequence encodes CASSQPGQGQETQYF.

V is TRBV11-1 and J is TRBJ1-2, with D maybe TRBD1 (5 bases). This CDR3 has 13 residues. CDR1 and CDR2 (germline): SGHAT, FQDESV (reference sequence). V was pared by 2 bases and J by 4 bases, with 8 bases between. CDR3 residues: CASSLRGFYGYTF. In DNA form, the CDR3 reads TGTGCCAGCAGCTTAAGGGGATTCTATGGCTACACCTTC.

In its sample, this clone was seen once. The chain employs TRBV4-2 and TRBJ1-1, with a weak D call TRBD1 (5 bases). Germline CDR1 and CDR2: LGHNA and YNFKEQ. This CDR3 contains 15 residues. Trimming took off 1 base at V and 1 base at J, with 10 bases between the two ends. In DNA form, the CDR3 reads TGTGCCAGCAGCCAAGCATTGCAGGGGAACACTGAAGCTTTCTTT. Protein product: CASSQALQGNTEAFF.

This chain connects TRBV11-2 to TRBJ2-5; 10 positions match TRBD2. The CDR3 extends over 15 amino acids. The V gene end was trimmed by 3 bases and the J gene end by 2 bases; junction bases not matched to a gene: 3. The germline V gene has CDR1 SGHAT and CDR2 FQNNGV. The CDR3 loop reads CASSLSSGGQETQYF. CDR3 nucleotide sequence: TGTGCCAGCAGCTTGTCTAGCGGGGGACAAGAGACCCAGTACTTC.

V is TRBV7-8 and J is TRBJ2-2, with D possibly matching TRBD1 (6 bases). This CDR3 contains 17 residues. Trimming left V 1 base short and J 4 bases short, with 16 bases between. Germline CDR1 SGHVS, CDR2 FQNEAQ. CDR3 region: CASSLVGRGRGTGELFF. Written as DNA, the CDR3 is TGTGCCAGCAGCTTAGTGGGAAGGGGGAGAGGCACCGGGGAGCTGTTTTTT.

This rearrangement joins TRBV10-3 to TRBJ1-5; D gene uncertain. In germline, CDR1 is ENHRY, CDR2 SYGVKD. The V end was cut by 2 bases, the J end by 5 bases, with 7 bases between. The CDR3 length is 13 residues. The DNA for the CDR3 is TGTGCCATCAGTGAGGGTTCGTATCAGCCCCAGCATTTT. Encoded protein: CAISEGSYQPQHF.

The genes are TRBV21-1 and TRBJ2-1. TRBV21-1 is described as a pseudogene. CDR3 length equals 13 residues. CDR3 protein: CASSARKFFEQFF. DNA of the CDR3: TGTGCCAGCAGCGCCCGAAAGTTTTTTGAGCAGTTCTTC.

The table lists this clone with a few counts. J is TRBJ2-2 and V is TRBV9; perhaps TRBD2 as D (5 bases). The V end was cut by 6 bases, the J end by 1 base, with 10 bases between. The CDR3 sequence is 14 residues long. Germline V lookup: CDR1 SGDLS, CDR2 YYNGEE. The CDR3 DNA is TGTGCCAGCAAGACTACGGGGAACACCGGGGAGCTGTTTTTT. It specifies CASKTTGNTGELFF. Based on the CDR3 plus reference TRBV9 and TRBJ2-2, the full variable domain is DSGVTQTPKHLITATGQRVTLRCSPRSGDLSVYWYQQSLDQGLQFLIQYYNGEERAKGNILERFSAQQFPDLHSELNLSSLELGDSALYFCASKTTGNTGELFFGEGSRLTVL.

This clone was seen only a few times. The V gene is TRBV29-1, the J gene TRBJ2-6; the D gene could be TRBD1 or TRBD2 (5 bases each). This CDR3 contains 15 residues. Germline V gene sequence: CDR1 SQVTM, CDR2 ANQGSEA. The germline V and J ends were trimmed by 1 base and 0 bases, with 7 bases remaining between them. The CDR3 spells CSVEAGSSGANVLTF. DNA of the CDR3: TGCAGCGTTGAAGCAGGGAGCTCTGGGGCCAACGTCCTGACTTTC. Variable domain in full (rest from reference TRBV29-1 and TRBJ2-6): SAVISQKPSRDICQRGTSLTIQCQVDSQVTMMFWYRQQPGQSLTLIATANQGSEATYESGFVIDKFPISRPNLTFSTLTVSNMSPEDSSIYLCSVEAGSSGANVLTFGAGSRLTVL.

This clone was seen more than once but under ten times. The chain joins TRBV28 to TRBJ1-6; tentatively, D is TRBD1 (6 bases). The CDR3 has 15 residues. V dropped 5 bases and J dropped 10 bases, with 18 bases sitting between them. Germline values: CDR1 MDHEN, CDR2 SYDVKM. CDR3 sequence reads: CASSIPGQIWSPLHF. CDR3 nucleotide sequence: TGTGCCAGCAGTATTCCGGGACAAATATGGTCACCCCTCCACTTT. The whole variable domain, remainder taken from reference TRBV28 and TRBJ1-6, is DVKVTQSSRYLVKRTGEKVFLECVQDMDHENMFWYRQDPGLGLRLIYFSYDVKMKEKGDIPEGYSVSREKKERFSLILESASTNQTSMYLCASSIPGQIWSPLHFGNGTRLTVT.

This sequence joins TRBV5-6 and TRBJ2-3; D call uncertain. V dropped 0 bases and J dropped 2 bases, with 7 bases sitting between them. The CDR3 runs 14 residues. Germline V gives CDR1 SGHDT, CDR2 YYEEEE. Here the CDR3 DNA reads TGTGCCAGCAGCTTGGTCACGTTCACAGATACGCAGTATTTT. This encodes CASSLVTFTDTQYF.

The genes are TRBV27 and TRBJ2-1; TRBD2 might be the D (7 bases). V was pared by 8 bases and J by 7 bases, with 18 bases between. Germline CDR1 MNHEY, CDR2 SMNVEV (reference sequence). This CDR3 has 14 amino acids. The CDR3 loop reads CASRLRGANNEQFF. CDR3 DNA sequence: TGTGCCAGCCGCCTCCGGGGGGCCAATAATGAGCAGTTCTTC.

The gene calls are TRBV5-6 and TRBJ2-7; D not certain. Per germline, CDR1 SGHDT and CDR2 YYEEEE. The germline V and J ends were trimmed by 2 bases and 2 bases, with 5 bases remaining between them. The CDR3 has 12 residues. The DNA of the CDR3 is TGTGCCAGCAGCTTTCTGGCCTACGAGCAGTACTTC. Its translation: CASSFLAYEQYF.

V usage is TRBV6-5 and J usage is TRBJ1-6; D unresolved. Germline CDR1 and CDR2: MNHEY and SVGAGI. CDR3 length: 14 residues. V was shortened by 6 bases and J by 5 bases, with 11 bases between the two germline ends. The CDR3 loop reads CASRAPVDNSPLHF. Here the CDR3 DNA reads TGTGCCAGCAGGGCTCCGGTGGATAATTCACCCCTCCACTTT.

The chain uses TRBV6-5 and TRBJ2-2; 8 bases are a match to TRBD1. This CDR3 contains 14 residues. Germline-derived CDR1 and CDR2 are MNHEY and SVGAGI. The V segment lost 5 bases and the J segment 7 bases; nucleotides outside the gene matches: 6. The CDR3 nucleotides read TGTGCCAGCAGTGCTCAGGGGGCATACGGGGAGCTGTTTTTT. The encoded protein is CASSAQGAYGELFF.